This T cell receptor beta chain derives from a study of blood T cells in healthy people across ages. Study results and caveats: When one million T cells were used, diversity estimates were thought to be underestimates.

As to this clonotype: The antigen is not known.

This CDR3 region has 16 residues. Per the germline V gene, CDR1 is SGHTA and CDR2 is FQGTGA. V trimming: 0 bases; J trimming: 5 bases; junction bases outside the gene matches: 7. A second PCR of 7 to 11 cycles used a sample-barcoded 5' primer and a J-beta primer mix. Every sample gave at least 3 million paired-end reads containing CDR3. Using its own MiXCR run on the 5' RACE reads, TCRdb lists one record per CDR3 protein. The repertoire has 1.5 million to 2 million distinct CDR3 sequences, roughly 50% of them found once; the top ten carry roughly 2.1%. Each sample yielded at least 6 micrograms of PBMC total RNA.

This receptor was identified in a woman between 40 and 55 years old in good health. The V and J genes are TRBV7-3 and TRBJ2-5; 9 nucleotides match TRBD2. Input material: blood. The DNA for the CDR3 is TGTGCCAGCAGCTTAACGACCCCTAGCGGGGTTGAGACCCAGTACTTC. It yields the protein CASSLTTPSGVETQYF.